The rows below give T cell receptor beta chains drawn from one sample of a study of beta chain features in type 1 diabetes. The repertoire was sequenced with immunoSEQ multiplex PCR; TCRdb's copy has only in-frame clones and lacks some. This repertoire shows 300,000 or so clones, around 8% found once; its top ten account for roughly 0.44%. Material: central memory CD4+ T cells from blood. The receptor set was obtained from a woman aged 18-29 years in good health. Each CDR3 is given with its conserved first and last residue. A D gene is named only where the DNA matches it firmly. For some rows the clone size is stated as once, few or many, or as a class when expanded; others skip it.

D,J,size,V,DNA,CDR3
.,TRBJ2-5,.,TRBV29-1,TGCAGCGCATCCGGCAGCCAAGAGACCCAGTACTTC,CSASGSQETQYF
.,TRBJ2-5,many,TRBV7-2,TGTGCCAGCATGGGGCAAGAGACCCAGTACTTC,CASMGQETQYF
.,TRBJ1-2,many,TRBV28,TGTGCCAGCAGTTTAAACGGAGGGAGAGGCTACACCTTC,CASSLNGGRGYTF
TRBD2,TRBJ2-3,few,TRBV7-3,TGTGCCAGCAGCTTAGTCCCCCAGCTAGCGGGAGGGACAGATACGCAGTATTTT,CASSLVPQLAGGTDTQYF
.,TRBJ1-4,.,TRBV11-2,TGTGCCAGCAGCTCAGGAGGCCCGGAAAAACTGTTTTTT,CASSSGGPEKLFF
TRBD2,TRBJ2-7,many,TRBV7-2,TGTGCCAGCAGCTTAGGGGGACTAGTAACCTACGAGCAGTACTTC,CASSLGGLVTYEQYF
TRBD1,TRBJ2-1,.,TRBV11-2,TGTGCCAGCAGACCTACCGGGACAGGGTCCTACAATGAGCAGTTCTTC,CASRPTGTGSYNEQFF
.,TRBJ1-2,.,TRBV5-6,TGTGCCAGCAGCTTGAGGGCAGGCCTAGCGCGTGGCTACACCTTC,CASSLRAGLARGYTF
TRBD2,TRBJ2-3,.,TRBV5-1,TGCGCCAGCACCGTAGCGGGAGGGAACACAGATACGCAGTATTTT,CASTVAGGNTDTQYF
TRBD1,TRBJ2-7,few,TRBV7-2,TGTGCCAGCAGCCCAGGACAGGGGGCCTACGAGCAGTACTTC,CASSPGQGAYEQYF
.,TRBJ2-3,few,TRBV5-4,TGTGCCAGCAGCCGGGGTCTTTTTGCAGATACGCAGTATTTT,CASSRGLFADTQYF
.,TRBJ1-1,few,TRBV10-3,TGTGCCATCAGTGATCGACAGGCCTGGGCTTTCTTT,CAISDRQAWAFF
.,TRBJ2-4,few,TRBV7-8,TGTGCCAGCAGCTTAGAAGGGGCGGGGAACATTCAGTACTTC,CASSLEGAGNIQYF
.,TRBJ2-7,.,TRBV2,TGTGCCAGCAGTGAGTTCCTTCTCGGCTACGAGCAGTACTTC,CASSEFLLGYEQYF
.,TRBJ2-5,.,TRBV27,TGTGCCAGCAGTTCCCGGACCGGAGAGACCCAGTACTTC,CASSSRTGETQYF
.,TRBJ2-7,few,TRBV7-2,TGTGCCAGCAGCCCGCGGGACCGATCAATCTACGAGCAGTACTTC,CASSPRDRSIYEQYF
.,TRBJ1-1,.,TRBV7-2,TGTGCCAGCAGCTTGCGGGGCCCAGGGGACACTGAAGCTTTCTTT,CASSLRGPGDTEAFF
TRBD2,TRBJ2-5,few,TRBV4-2,TGTGCCAGCAGCTCAGCGGGACTAGCGGTACGGGGAGAGACCCAGTACTTC,CASSSAGLAVRGETQYF
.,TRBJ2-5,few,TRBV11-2,TGTGCCAGCAGCTTATTCGGCGGGAAAGAGACCCAGTACTTC,CASSLFGGKETQYF
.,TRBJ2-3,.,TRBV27,TGTGCCAGCAACCGGGCGGATGCAGATACGCAGTATTTT,CASNRADADTQYF
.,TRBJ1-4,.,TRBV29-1,TGCAGCGTGTGGGGTTCCAATGAAAAACTGTTTTTT,CSVWGSNEKLFF
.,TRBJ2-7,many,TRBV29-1,TGCAGCGTTGAAGGAAACGGGGATGGCGAGCAGTACTTC,CSVEGNGDGEQYF
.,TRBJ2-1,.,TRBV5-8,TGTGCCAGCAGCTTGCAGGTAACGGGGCAGTTCTTC,CASSLQVTGQFF
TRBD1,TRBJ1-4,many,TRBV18,TGTGCCACCGGACAGGGGGCCGATGAAAAACTGTTTTTT,CATGQGADEKLFF
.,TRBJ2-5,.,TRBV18,TGTGCCAGCTCACCCCGAACCACGCGAGGGGAGACCCAGTACTTC,CASSPRTTRGETQYF
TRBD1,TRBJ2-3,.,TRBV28,TGTGCCAGCAGTTTCAGGGGGCGGGTAACAGATACGCAGTATTTT,CASSFRGRVTDTQYF
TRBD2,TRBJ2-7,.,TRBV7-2,TGTGCCAGCAGCAAATCTAGCGGGCAGTACGAGCAGTACTTC,CASSKSSGQYEQYF
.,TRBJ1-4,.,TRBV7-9,TGTGCCAGCAGCTTAGCCCGGGGACGACCCTCTAATGAAAAACTGTTTTTT,CASSLARGRPSNEKLFF
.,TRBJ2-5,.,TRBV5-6,TGTGCCAGCAGCTTTAGGGAGTCGACCCAGTACTTC,CASSFRESTQYF
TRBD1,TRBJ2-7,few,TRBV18,TGTGCCAGCTCACCGAGGACAGGGCTCTACGAGCAGTACTTC,CASSPRTGLYEQYF
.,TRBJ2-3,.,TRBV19,TGTGCCAGTAGCGGGGGTAGGGGCACAGATACGCAGTATTTT,CASSGGRGTDTQYF
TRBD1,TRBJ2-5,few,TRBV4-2,TGTGCCAGCAGCCCAGGCCTTACAGGGGGTCGGGAGACCCAGTACTTC,CASSPGLTGGRETQYF
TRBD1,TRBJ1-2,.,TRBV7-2,TGTGCCAGCAGCTTAGTTTTGCAGGGGGCGCATGGCTACACCTTC,CASSLVLQGAHGYTF
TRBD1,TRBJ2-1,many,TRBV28,TGTGCCAGCAGTACGACAGGGGGTTCCCCCACAATGGAGCAGTTCTTC,CASSTTGGSPTMEQFF
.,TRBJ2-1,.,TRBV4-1,TGCGCCAGCAGCCTGACACCTATGGATGAGCAGTTCTTC,CASSLTPMDEQFF
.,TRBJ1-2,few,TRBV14,TGTGCCAGCAGACACACCAATAACTATGGCTACACCTTC,CASRHTNNYGYTF
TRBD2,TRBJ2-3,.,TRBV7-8,TGTGCCAGCAGCTTAAGGGTCTTCGCGGGAGGGTCCAGACGCACAGATACGCAGTATTTT,CASSLRVFAGGSRRTDTQYF
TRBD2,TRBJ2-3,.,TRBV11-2,TGTGCCAGCAGCTCTACTAGCGGGAGCCCGTCAGATACGCAGTATTTT,CASSSTSGSPSDTQYF
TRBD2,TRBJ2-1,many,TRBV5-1,TGCGCCAGCAACCTAGCGGGAACGAGCTCCTACAATGAGCAGTTCTTC,CASNLAGTSSYNEQFF
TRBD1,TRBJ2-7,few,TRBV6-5,TGTGCCAGCAGTTACTCGGGCATCGACAGGGGATACGAGCAGTACTTC,CASSYSGIDRGYEQYF
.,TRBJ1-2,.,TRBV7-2,TGTGCCAGCAGCCTCGGGGAGGAGAGGTCTAGAGGCTACACCTTC,CASSLGEERSRGYTF
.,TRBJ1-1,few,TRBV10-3,TGTGCCAGCAGCACTCAAGGAGGCACTGAAGCTTTCTTT,CASSTQGGTEAFF
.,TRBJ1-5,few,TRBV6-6,TGTGCCAGCAGTTACTCATCAGGGGGCAATCAGCCCCAGCATTTT,CASSYSSGGNQPQHF
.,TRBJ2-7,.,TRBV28,TGTGCCAGCAGTCCCCATATGTACGAGCAGTACTTC,CASSPHMYEQYF
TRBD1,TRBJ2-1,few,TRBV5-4,TGTGCCAGCAGCTTGTGGACAGGGGGTTTGAATGAGCAGTTCTTC,CASSLWTGGLNEQFF